These 32 T cell receptor beta chains came from one sample sequenced in a study of control samples from healthy donors and cancer patients. Sequencing was performed with immunoSEQ multiplex PCR; in TCRdb, only in-frame clones are kept and a portion is missing. The table has about 150,000 clones, around 95% seen once; the top ten hold about 5.6%. Source material: blood. These TCRs come from a man aged 35 to 55 in good health.

With respect to this clone: Distinct nucleotide sequences in the sample also encode this CDR3. V gene TRBV28 combines with J gene TRBJ1-1, with a possible D match to TRBD1 (5 bases). This CDR3 is built from 16 residues. The germline gives CDR1 MDHEN, CDR2 SYDVKM. With 5 bases removed from V and 5 bases from J, the gap between germline ends came to 21 bases. In nucleotides, the CDR3 is TGTGCCAGCAGTCTTGCGGGGCAGGGAATTTTAACTGAAGCTTTCTTT. Protein: CASSLAGQGILTEAFF.

This clone is a singleton in its sample. At the DNA level, this CDR3 is encoded by other sequences in the same sample as well. The rearrangement joins TRBV5-5 to TRBJ1-1, with a possible D match to TRBD1 (5 bases). Germline V gene sequence: CDR1 SGHKS, CDR2 YYEKEE (reference sequence). The CDR3 totals 16 residues. V was trimmed by 4 bases and J by 1 base, leaving 17 bases between them. The DNA for the CDR3 is TGTGCCAGCAGCCCTCCGGGGCAGCACGGGAACACTGAAGCTTTCTTT. Protein product: CASSPPGQHGNTEAFF.

The J gene is TRBJ2-4, the V gene TRBV6-5; D may be TRBD1 (6 bases). There are 15 residues in the CDR3. V dropped 2 bases and J dropped 6 bases, with 14 bases sitting between them. Germline CDR1 and CDR2: MNHEY and SVGAGI. The CDR3 sequence: CASSYKLGAGNIQYF. The CDR3 DNA follows: TGTGCCAGCAGTTACAAACTGGGGGCTGGAAACATTCAGTACTTC.

The chain is built from TRBV6-6 and TRBJ1-6; D gene uncertain. Deletions cut 8 bases from V and 7 bases from J, with 9 bases between. Germline lookup yields CDR1 MNHNY and CDR2 SVGAGI (reference sequence). The CDR3 is made up of 12 amino acids. Here the CDR3 reads CASVGSNSPLHF. CDR3 DNA: TGTGCCAGCGTGGGCTCCAATTCACCCCTCCACTTT.

The gene calls are TRBV6-5 and TRBJ1-1; D possibly corresponds to TRBD1 (5 bases). CDR1 is MNHEY, CDR2 SVGAGI, per germline. This CDR3 is built from 14 residues. Trimming took 7 bases from V and 4 from J, leaving 16 bases between them. Here the CDR3 reads CASTYGEGFTEAFF. The CDR3 bases are TGTGCCAGCACCTACGGGGAGGGGTTCACTGAAGCTTTCTTT.

The genes are TRBV6-5 and TRBJ1-4; weak D call: TRBD1 (6 bases). Germline V gives CDR1 MNHEY, CDR2 SVGAGI. The CDR3 is made up of 13 amino acids. V lost 4 bases and J 8 bases, leaving 11 bases between the germline ends. The CDR3 DNA is TGTGCCAGCAGTTTGGGGACAAGAGAAAAACTGTTTTTT. Translated, it gives CASSLGTREKLFF.

The gene calls are TRBV6-6 and TRBJ1-1; no clear D gene. Per the germline V gene, CDR1 is MNHNY and CDR2 is SVGAGI (reference sequence). This CDR3 is 13 amino acids long. Trimming pared 6 bases from V and 6 bases from J, leaving 14 bases between. The DNA of the CDR3 is TGTGCCAGCAGAGAAGTTAACCACCCTGAAGCTTTCTTT. Protein product: CASREVNHPEAFF.

The genes are TRBV27 and TRBJ2-3, with D perhaps matching TRBD2 (5 bases). V gave up 4 bases and J gave up 0 bases, with 14 bases separating them. CDR1 MNHEY and CDR2 SMNVEV come from the germline V gene (reference sequence). The CDR3 length is 16 residues. The CDR3 sequence: CASSSPPRTSTDTQYF. The CDR3 DNA reads as TGTGCCAGCAGTTCCCCCCCCCGGACTAGCACAGATACGCAGTATTTT.

This clone turned up a few times. This chain connects TRBV27 to TRBJ1-5; no definite D call. The V end lost 4 bases, the J end lost 1 base, and 8 bases lay between the germline ends. CDR1 MNHEY and CDR2 SMNVEV come from the germline V gene (reference sequence). This CDR3 is built from 14 residues. The CDR3 coding sequence is TGTGCCAGCAGTTCCTCTAGAAGCAATCAGCCCCAGCATTTT. Its protein product is CASSSSRSNQPQHF.

The genes are TRBV5-1 and TRBJ2-6; D uncertain. There are 15 residues in the CDR3. Germline V CDR1 and CDR2: SGHRS, YFSETQ. Trimming removed 4 bases at V and 0 bases at J, with 8 bases between. The CDR3 coding sequence is TGCGCCAGCAGCACTGGCTCCTCTGGGGCCAACGTCCTGACTTTC. Translated, it gives CASSTGSSGANVLTF.

The chain has TRBV25-1 and TRBJ1-2; D unresolved. Germline CDR1 is MGHDK and CDR2 is SYGVNS. This CDR3 has 14 residues. Trimming left V 6 bases short and J 7 bases short, with 18 bases between. The CDR3 spells CASRGTSLPGGYTF. The CDR3 bases are TGTGCCAGCAGGGGAACCTCTCTCCCCGGTGGCTACACCTTC.

The CDR3 DNA reads as TGTGCCAGCAGTTACAGGGGGCTCTCACAAGAGACCCAGTACTTC. This gives the protein CASSYRGLSQETQYF. This chain uses TRBV6-2 or TRBV6-3 with TRBJ2-5; 7 positions agree with TRBD1. This CDR3 comprises 15 residues. CDR1 MNHEY and CDR2 SVGEGT come from the germline V gene. With V trimmed by 2 bases and J by 2 bases, 5 bases remained unmatched.

V is TRBV27 and J is TRBJ1-3, with 7 bases lining up with TRBD1. V lost 0 bases and J lost 2; bases outside the gene matches: 4. The CDR3 covers 16 residues. Germline CDR1 MNHEY, CDR2 SMNVEV (reference sequence). This CDR3 is CASSLSRQGAGNTIYF. CDR3 DNA: TGTGCCAGCAGTTTATCTAGGCAGGGGGCTGGAAACACCATATATTTT.

V gene TRBV7-2 combines with J gene TRBJ2-7; 9 bases match TRBD1. Trimming at V came to 3 bases and at J to 4 bases, leaving 4 bases not matched to a gene. The CDR3 spans 14 residues. Germline V gives CDR1 SGHTA, CDR2 FQGNSA. CDR3 region: CASSFTGGSYEQYF. The CDR3 bases are TGTGCCAGCAGCTTTACAGGGGGCTCTTACGAGCAGTACTTC.

The CDR3 bases are TGTGCCAGCCCCCGGGGGGGGCGGTCGGGAAACACCATATATTTT. Translated: CASPRGGRSGNTIYF. The rearrangement links TRBV6-5 to TRBJ1-3, with D maybe TRBD1 (6 bases). V was trimmed by 8 bases and J by 4 bases, leaving 18 bases between them. From germline, CDR1 is MNHEY and CDR2 SVGAGI. The CDR3 length is 15 residues.

The V gene is TRBV11-2, the J gene TRBJ2-3, with a possible D match to TRBD2 (7 bases). The germline V gene encodes CDR1 SGHAT and CDR2 FQNNGV. The CDR3 is made up of 16 amino acids. Trimming removed 5 bases from V and 0 bases from J, with 15 bases in between. CDR3 DNA: TGTGCCAGCAGCGGGAGGGGGGTAGCTAGCACAGATACGCAGTATTTT. It is translated as CASSGRGVASTDTQYF. Looking up the rest from reference TRBV11-2 and TRBJ2-3 gives the full variable domain: EAGVAQSPRYKIIEKRQSVAFWCNPISGHATLYWYQQILGQGPKLLIQFQNNGVVDDSQLPKDRFSAERLKGVDSTLKIQPAKLEDSAVYLCASSGRGVASTDTQYFGPGTRLTVL.

The V gene is TRBV5-4, the J gene TRBJ2-3; D might be TRBD2 (5 bases). Germline V gives CDR1 SGHNT, CDR2 YYREEE (reference sequence). V dropped 0 bases and J dropped 0 bases, with 11 bases sitting between them. The CDR3 is 16 amino acids. CDR3 nucleotides: TGTGCCAGCAGCTTGGGCCGGGGATCTAGCACAGATACGCAGTATTTT. This gives the protein CASSLGRGSSTDTQYF.

The chain employs TRBV5-1 and TRBJ2-3; tentatively, D is TRBD1 (5 bases). V dropped 2 bases and J dropped 5 bases, with 9 bases sitting between them. Germline values: CDR1 SGHRS, CDR2 YFSETQ. The CDR3 sequence is 13 residues long. The CDR3, as DNA: TGCGCCAGCAGCTTCCCTCAGGGAGATACGCAGTATTTT. Amino acids: CASSFPQGDTQYF.

This chain uses TRBV2 with TRBJ1-2; no clear D gene. The V end was cut by 2 bases, the J end by 2 bases, with 3 bases between. This CDR3 comprises 12 residues. Germline V gives CDR1 SNHLY, CDR2 FYNNEI. Here the CDR3 DNA reads TGTGCCAGCAGTGAACAGAACTATGGCTACACCTTC. Translation gives CASSEQNYGYTF.

This rearrangement joins TRBV19 to TRBJ1-5; D remains ambiguous. The CDR3 is 15 residues long. Trimming pared 4 bases from V and 7 bases from J, leaving 17 bases between. CDR1 and CDR2 (germline): LNHDA, SQIVND (reference sequence). CDR3 residues: CASSTTLQSLQPQHF. The CDR3 DNA follows: TGTGCCAGTAGTACAACACTTCAATCCCTCCAGCCCCAGCATTTT. The variable domain in full, with the rest retrieved from reference TRBV19 and TRBJ1-5, is DGGITQSPKYLFRKEGQNVTLSCEQNLNHDAMYWYRQDPGQGLRLIYYSQIVNDFQKGDIAEGYSVSREKKESFPLTVTSAQKNPTAFYLCASSTTLQSLQPQHFGDGTRLSIL.

The chain employs TRBV19 and TRBJ1-6, with TRBD1 as a possible D gene (5 bases). Looked up from germline, CDR1 is LNHDA and CDR2 is SQIVND (reference sequence). CDR3 length equals 15 residues. Trimming stripped 6 bases from V and 5 bases from J, with 14 bases between. The CDR3, as DNA: TGTGCCAGTAGCCGGGACCGCAGACATAATTCACCCCTCCACTTT. Its protein is CASSRDRRHNSPLHF.

The CDR3 coding sequence is TGTGCCAGCAGCTTAGAGCGGGTCACCGGGGAGCTGTTTTTT. It specifies CASSLERVTGELFF. The rearrangement joins TRBV7-8 to TRBJ2-2; possible D gene TRBD2, 6 bases. The CDR3 runs 14 residues. The V end lost 1 base, the J end lost 4 bases, and 7 bases lay between the germline ends. Germline V gene data show CDR1 as SGHVS and CDR2 as FQNEAQ.

The gene calls are TRBV3-1 (or the pseudogene TRBV3-2) and TRBJ1-5; D not certain. The CDR3 has 15 amino acids. Per germline, CDR1 LGHDT and CDR2 YNNKEL (reference sequence). Trimming removed 0 bases from V and 7 bases from J, with 13 bases in between. CDR3 DNA: TGTGCCAGCAGCCAAGATATGGGAACCGGACAGCCCCAGCATTTT. This gives the protein CASSQDMGTGQPQHF.

CDR3 residues: CASREQGPNTEAFF. The CDR3 coding sequence is TGTGCCAGCAGGGAACAGGGACCGAACACTGAAGCTTTCTTT. The rearrangement uses TRBV2 and TRBJ1-1; D is perhaps TRBD1 (6 bases). The length of the CDR3 is 14 residues. V lost 6 bases to trimming and J lost 1 base, with 12 bases between them. The V gene's germline CDR1 is SNHLY and CDR2 FYNNEI.

The CDR3: CASSSTGTGSYNEQFF. CDR3 in DNA: TGTGCCAGCAGCTCAACCGGGACAGGGAGCTACAATGAGCAGTTCTTC. The chain is built from TRBV5-5 and TRBJ2-1, with 9 bases matching TRBD1. CDR1 is SGHKS and CDR2 is YYEKEE in the germline V gene (reference sequence). V was clipped by 3 bases and J by 3 bases; unmatched bases: 7. This CDR3 is 16 amino acids long.

DNA for the CDR3: TGTGCCTGGCGCCGGGCCAAAGGCAATTCTCACTCTGGAAACACCATATATTTT. Its protein is CAWRRAKGNSHSGNTIYF. This chain joins TRBV30 and TRBJ1-3; D ambiguous. CDR1 and CDR2 (germline): GTSNPN, SVGIG (reference sequence). The germline V and J ends were trimmed by 5 bases and 0 bases, with 23 bases remaining between them. CDR3 length: 18 residues.

This chain links TRBV6-5 with TRBJ1-6, with a possible D match to TRBD1 (5 bases). Germline V gene sequence: CDR1 MNHEY, CDR2 SVGAGI. This CDR3 region has 13 residues. Trimming left V 7 bases short and J 5 bases short, with 9 bases between. The CDR3 protein is CASKGVDNSPLHF. For the CDR3, the DNA is TGTGCCAGCAAAGGGGTGGATAATTCACCCCTCCACTTT.

The chain uses TRBV24-1 and TRBJ2-3; the match to TRBD1 covers 8 bases. The junction had 9 bases not matched to a gene; V was cut back by 7 bases and J by 1 base. Germline assignment: CDR1 KGHDR and CDR2 SFDVKD. This CDR3 region has 16 residues. DNA of the CDR3: TGTGCCACCAGCGCAGGGGGCGGATTTGGCACAGATACGCAGTATTTT. Encoded protein: CATSAGGGFGTDTQYF.

DNA for the CDR3: TGTGCCTGGACTCCGGGACAGTCCTTCCTCTCTGGGGCCAACGTCCTGACTTTC. It specifies CAWTPGQSFLSGANVLTF. This rearrangement joins TRBV30 to TRBJ2-6; 7 bases map to TRBD1. With 4 bases clipped from V and 0 bases from J, the junction kept 12 bases outside the gene matches. Per the germline V gene, CDR1 is GTSNPN and CDR2 is SVGIG (reference sequence). This CDR3 is built from 18 residues.

This chain connects TRBV7-9 to TRBJ2-3; TRBD1 agrees at 9 bases. This CDR3 is 14 amino acids long. V lost 4 bases, J lost 1 base, and 0 bases stayed unmatched. CDR1 and CDR2 from the germline V gene are SEHNR and FQNEAQ (reference sequence). The DNA for the CDR3 is TGTGCCAGCAGCTGGACAGGGGGCACAGATACGCAGTATTTT. Amino acids: CASSWTGGTDTQYF.

This chain links TRBV2 with TRBJ1-5; D ambiguous. CDR3 size: 15 residues. The germline V gene encodes CDR1 SNHLY and CDR2 FYNNEI. Trimming pared 2 bases from V and 2 bases from J, leaving 10 bases between. The CDR3 nucleotides are TGTGCCAGCAGTGAAACGGGCCTGGGCAATCAGCCCCAGCATTTT. Protein product: CASSETGLGNQPQHF.

This clone was recorded once. This chain's CDR3 is CASSLDRAYGYTF. In DNA, the CDR3 is TGTGCCAGCAGCCTGGACAGGGCTTACGGCTACACCTTC. This chain links TRBV6-5 with TRBJ1-2; TRBD1 matches at 8 bases. CDR1 MNHEY and CDR2 SVGAGI come from the germline V gene. CDR3 size: 13 residues. The J segment lost 8 bases and the V segment lost 6 bases, leaving 8 bases of the junction unmatched.